This T cell receptor beta chain was observed in a study of T cells in Graves' hyperthyroidism and ophthalmopathy (dated by TCRdb to the late 2010s). Study-level background: Peripheral blood was collected at initial diagnosis, before any treatment. Following sampling, methimazole starting at 30 mg daily was given to hyperthyroidism patients, and high-dose intravenous methylprednisolone was given to ophthalmopathy patients. Prospective prediction of ophthalmopathy was tested in an independent validation cohort of some 19 hyperthyroidism patients and 15 to 17 patients who later progressed to ophthalmopathy. Thyroid tissue and blood T-cell repertoires from more than 5 Graves' hyperthyroidism patients were also compared in the study. The paper reports TCR Vbeta CDR3 sequencing of some 140 peripheral blood samples: 43 ophthalmopathy, 70 to 85 hyperthyroidism and 17 progressor patients. The approximately 95 discovery patients were divided at random into training and test sets in a 7:3 ratio. To identify distinguishing TCR V-J signatures, a discovery cohort of around 98 patients was used, comprising 43 with Graves' ophthalmopathy and some 57 with stable Graves' hyperthyroidism.

Trimming costs V 3 bases and J 9 bases, and their ends lie 12 bases apart. The CDR3 runs 11 amino acids, cysteine and phenylalanine included. Just the 33-base CDR3 DNA is kept, in frame starting at base 1. From the germline V gene (reference sequence), CDR1 is DFQATT and CDR2 is SNEGSKA. The hyperthyroidism patients were between 18 and 65 years old and newly diagnosed, with a disease duration of less than 2 months. The study excluded patients with uncontrolled infections, other autoimmune diseases, pregnancy or lactation. Diagnoses were established on the basis of clinical symptoms, serum thyroxine and TRAb, thyroid ultrasound, and orbital computed tomography. Blood from progressor patients was drawn when they were first diagnosed with hyperthyroidism, before any ophthalmopathy symptoms appeared. PBMCs were isolated from around 10 ml of fresh peripheral blood by Ficoll-Paque density gradient centrifugation. Progressor patients were initially diagnosed with Graves' hyperthyroidism and developed ophthalmopathy during follow-up. Trizol reagent was used to extract total RNA, and RNA quality was then checked on an Agilent 2100 Bioanalyzer.

This clonotype was found many times. Its recognized antigen is unknown. Base qualities are not at hand, and no much larger clone is one base apart. The research as a whole found: Ophthalmopathy was separated from stable hyperthyroidism by a 13 V-J signature model, with approximately 90% sensitivity and about 81% specificity obtained in cross-validation and 80%/75% obtained in testing. During validation, the model predicted progression to ophthalmopathy a median of about 5.9 months ahead of onset, with approximately 71% sensitivity and under 85% specificity. No statistical method was used to set the sample size in advance, and investigators knew the group allocation. Most expanded thyroid clonotypes (frequency above 0.001) were also detected in blood, a finding suggesting that blood repertoires may reflect thyroid immune responses.

Amplification of TCR beta CDR3 regions was carried out from RNA transcripts. A first-round RT-PCR of the TCR CDR3 used the HTBI primer set with the Qiagen OneStep RT-PCR kit. Libraries were constructed in a second round of multiplex PCR, after which size selection and purification were carried out. Paired-end sequencing of the libraries was performed with 100 bp reads on an Illumina HiSeq2000. From the authors' description of their analysis: SOAPnuke was used to process the raw data, with reads discarded if the reads contained adapters or uncalled bases, had a mean Phred below 15, or lacked an exact constant-primer or identifier match. High-quality paired reads were merged with COPE v1.2.5, and unique nucleotide sequences were defined as clonotypes. MiTCR v1.1 was used to align clonotypes to the IMGT TRBV, TRBD and TRBJ reference segments. The analysis was restricted to V-J combinations with a frequency above 0.0001, which together covered just over 99% of the repertoires. A TCS score was defined as the ratio between F50 (clonal expansion) and ExV (chaos), using BLOSUM62-based TCRdist between CDR3 peptides within each V-J. Welch's t-statistics and random forest reduced around 510 V-J features to roughly 13, which were used in a naive Bayes classifier (R e1071). TCRdb applied fastp at Q25 and MiXCR to the public reads, then kept only in-frame beta chains. A single entry per CDR3 protein holds the most common genes and DNA from its merged rows. What appears here as the V and J calls and clone size reflects TCRdb's work, not the paper's. This sample comprises approximately 360,000 distinct CDR3 sequences, 15% to 19% of them detected only once. Of the sample, approximately 30% falls within the top ten clones.

Material for sequencing was blood. The V and J segments used are TRBV20-1 and TRBJ2-7; no confident D gene assignment can be made. This receptor was identified in a woman in her late teens or twenties with Graves' hyperthyroidism that later progressed to Graves' ophthalmopathy. Read as DNA, the sequence is TGCAGTGCTAGTTTGGCGTCCGGGCAGTACTTC. This is translated as CSASLASGQYF.